The sequence of this TCR beta chain was determined in a study of blood T cell repertoires in COVID-19. This clone was counted once. The V and J ends lost 0 bases and 2 bases, in that order; junction bases with no gene match: 10. The CDR3 runs to 19 residues. Per the germline V gene, CDR1 is SGHTA and CDR2 is FQGNSA. The table came from immunoSEQ multiplex PCR; TCRdb's copy has only in-frame clones and leaves some out. The table records approximately 210,000 clones, around 80% of them present only once. The source material was peripheral blood. This sequence originates from a woman in her thirties or forties with acute or convalescent COVID-19. The V call is TRBV7-2, the J call TRBJ2-7; 13 bases align to TRBD2. DNA of the CDR3: TGTGCCAGCAGCTTAGCCATAACCGGACTAGCGGGGGAACCCTACGAGCAGTACTTC. Amino acid sequence: CASSLAITGLAGEPYEQYF.